This T cell receptor beta chain originates from a study of tumor T cells in aggressive B-cell lymphoma. CDR1 and CDR2 from the germline V gene are SGHAT and FQNNGV. Trimming shortened V by 1 base and J by 5 bases, and 9 bases separated the two germline ends. This CDR3 comprises 14 residues. This clone was seen a handful of times. This table comes from immunoSEQ multiplex PCR, and its TCRdb copy is limited to in-frame clones, with some not included. The table records under 4,500 clones, 70% to 90% of them present only once. Sequenced: tumor tissue. The source is an adult with diffuse large B cell lymphoma. The rearrangement uses TRBV11-2 and TRBJ1-5; D is unresolved. CDR3 sequence: CASSLGLADQPQHF. The CDR3, as DNA: TGTGCCAGCAGCTTAGGTTTGGCAGATCAGCCCCAGCATTTT.